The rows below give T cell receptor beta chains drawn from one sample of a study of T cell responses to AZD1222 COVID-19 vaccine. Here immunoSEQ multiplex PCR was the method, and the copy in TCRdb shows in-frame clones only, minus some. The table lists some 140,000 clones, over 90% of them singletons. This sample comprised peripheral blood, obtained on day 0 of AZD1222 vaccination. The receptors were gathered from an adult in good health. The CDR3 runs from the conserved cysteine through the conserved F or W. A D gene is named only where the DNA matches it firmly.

CDR3: CASSPKTGPNEQFF
D: TRBD1
J: TRBJ2-1
V: TRBV18

CDR3: CASRRDATDTQYF
D: NA
J: TRBJ2-3
V: TRBV27

CDR3: CASSLDRGRRYTF
D: TRBD1
J: TRBJ1-2
V: TRBV27

CDR3: CASSLGPGEAFF
D: NA
J: TRBJ1-1
V: TRBV11-2

CDR3: CAWSRTGGSSYEQYF
D: TRBD2
J: TRBJ2-7
V: TRBV30

CDR3: CASSDPTGGQNIQYF
D: TRBD1
J: TRBJ2-4
V: TRBV6-2/TRBV6-3

CDR3: CAISEGLTMGEQYF
D: NA
J: TRBJ2-7
V: TRBV10-3

CDR3: CASSRDRAIPAGSPLHF
D: NA
J: TRBJ1-6
V: TRBV11-2

CDR3: CASSQDRSGYNSPLHF
D: NA
J: TRBJ1-6
V: TRBV4-2

CDR3: CASRPDRAGTEAFF
D: TRBD1
J: TRBJ1-1
V: TRBV2

CDR3: CASSTNRVSEQFF
D: NA
J: TRBJ2-1
V: TRBV19

CDR3: CASSVEPRTAEAFF
D: NA
J: TRBJ1-1
V: TRBV9

CDR3: CASALQGWNSPLHF
D: TRBD1
J: TRBJ1-6
V: TRBV12-5

CDR3: CASSEIGLAGGLGTQYF
D: TRBD2
J: TRBJ2-5
V: TRBV6-1

CDR3: CATHGGTTIYTF
D: NA
J: TRBJ1-2
V: TRBV2

CDR3: CSAGLMNTEAFF
D: NA
J: TRBJ1-1
V: TRBV29-1

CDR3: CASSPTGLGNQPQHF
D: NA
J: TRBJ1-5
V: TRBV19

CDR3: CASRRASGGEDTQYF
D: TRBD2
J: TRBJ2-3
V: TRBV19

CDR3: CASSLGTNGGYEQYF
D: NA
J: TRBJ2-7
V: TRBV5-4

CDR3: CASSFRGGSNSPLHF
D: NA
J: TRBJ1-6
V: TRBV13

CDR3: CASRGQGYNSPLHF
D: TRBD1
J: TRBJ1-6
V: TRBV6-4

CDR3: CASSQKRTGELFF
D: NA
J: TRBJ2-2
V: TRBV4-3

CDR3: CASGLSHEQFF
D: NA
J: TRBJ2-1
V: TRBV12-5

CDR3: CASSIRRTDPGLVSTSINEQYF
D: TRBD2
J: TRBJ2-7
V: TRBV19

CDR3: CASSQGDSPTDTQYF
D: NA
J: TRBJ2-3
V: TRBV4-1

CDR3: CASSLGADRSYEQYF
D: NA
J: TRBJ2-7
V: TRBV11-3

CDR3: CASSDRGVGGYEQYF
D: NA
J: TRBJ2-7
V: TRBV2

CDR3: CASSPGDPRISPLHF
D: NA
J: TRBJ1-6
V: TRBV6-2/TRBV6-3

CDR3: CASSGVGQGATGYGYTF
D: TRBD1
J: TRBJ1-2
V: TRBV9